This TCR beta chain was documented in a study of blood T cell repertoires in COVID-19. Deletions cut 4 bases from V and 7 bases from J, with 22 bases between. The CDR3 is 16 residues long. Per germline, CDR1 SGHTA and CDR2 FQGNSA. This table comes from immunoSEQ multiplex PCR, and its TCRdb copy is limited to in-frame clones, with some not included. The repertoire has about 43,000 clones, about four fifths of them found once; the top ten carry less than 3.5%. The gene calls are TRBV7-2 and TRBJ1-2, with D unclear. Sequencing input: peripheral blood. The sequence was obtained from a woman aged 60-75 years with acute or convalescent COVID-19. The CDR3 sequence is CASSSLGGVVSIGYTF. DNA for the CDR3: TGTGCCAGCAGCTCGTTAGGCGGGGTTGTCAGTATTGGCTACACCTTC.